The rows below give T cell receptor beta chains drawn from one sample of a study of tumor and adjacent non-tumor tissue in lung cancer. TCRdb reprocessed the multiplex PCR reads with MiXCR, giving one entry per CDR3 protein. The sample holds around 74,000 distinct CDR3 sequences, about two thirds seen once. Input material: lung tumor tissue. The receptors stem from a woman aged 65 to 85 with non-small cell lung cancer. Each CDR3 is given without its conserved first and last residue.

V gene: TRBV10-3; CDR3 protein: AIRTRELAGVPYEQY
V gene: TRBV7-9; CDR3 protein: ASSLASVETQY
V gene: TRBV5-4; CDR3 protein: ASSRDKGSGNTKY
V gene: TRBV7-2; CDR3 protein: ASSPGVGTGWEQF
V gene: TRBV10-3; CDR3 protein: AISVVVGVKEQY
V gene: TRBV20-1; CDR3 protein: STSRDSISYEQY
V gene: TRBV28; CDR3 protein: ASGLGDRHQSQH
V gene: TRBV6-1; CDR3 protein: ASSEWGRRIVGTEAF
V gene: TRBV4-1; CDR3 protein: TSSQKVASGDTDTQY
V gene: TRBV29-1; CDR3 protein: SVHPKSIDTQY
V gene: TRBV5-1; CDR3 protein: ASSPGTSGRGGQETQY
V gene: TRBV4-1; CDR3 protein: ASSQRTSGRYDQY
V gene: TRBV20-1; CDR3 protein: SARGVQRGGSSQPQH
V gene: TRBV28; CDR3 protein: ASSPDPGQISGANVLT
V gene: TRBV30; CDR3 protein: AWRLPGSSYEQY
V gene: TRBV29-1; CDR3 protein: SVQVRNYNDQF
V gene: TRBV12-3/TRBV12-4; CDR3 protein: ASSLVGGLRSYEQC
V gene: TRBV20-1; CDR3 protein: SALPLLEAEETQY
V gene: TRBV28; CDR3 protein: ASSPLTGSVGSNQPQH
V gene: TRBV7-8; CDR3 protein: TSSLHGPLDEQF
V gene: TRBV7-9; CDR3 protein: ASSLGWGRDYGYT
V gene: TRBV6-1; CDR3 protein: ASINQAGENTEAL
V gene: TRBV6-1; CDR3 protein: ASRNSGSYEEY
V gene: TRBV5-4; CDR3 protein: ASSTGFGAGGSDTQY
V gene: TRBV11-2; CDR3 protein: ANSSTGASGYT
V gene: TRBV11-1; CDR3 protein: ANSHSGVVYGYT
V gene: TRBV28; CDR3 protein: ASSALVSGQKDTQY
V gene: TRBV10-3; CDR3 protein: AISESASEAEQF
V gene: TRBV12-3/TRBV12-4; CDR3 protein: ASSLVAQGADMQY
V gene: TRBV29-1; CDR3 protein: SVAEVGTEAF
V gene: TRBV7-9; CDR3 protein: ANSSGASGNNEQF
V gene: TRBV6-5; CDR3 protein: VSSTTGTIVLDEQF
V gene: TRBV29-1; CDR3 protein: SVVTDGLVEWGEQY
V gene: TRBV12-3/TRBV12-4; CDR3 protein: ASSGTMGPTQY
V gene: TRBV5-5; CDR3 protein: TSSLGTSLPYNEQF
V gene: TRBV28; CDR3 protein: ASSGTGLDTEAF
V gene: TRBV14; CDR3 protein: AGSLREGRPDTQY
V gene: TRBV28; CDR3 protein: ASRGRNTEAF
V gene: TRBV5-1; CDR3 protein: ASSSEAGMANEQY
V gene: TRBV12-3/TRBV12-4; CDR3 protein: GSSFNTQANSPLH
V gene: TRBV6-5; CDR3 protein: LSSYSFMNTDAQY
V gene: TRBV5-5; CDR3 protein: ASGQAPTGELF
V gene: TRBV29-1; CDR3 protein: SVADGNNEQF
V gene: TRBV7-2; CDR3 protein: ASSRGTSGRLNEQF
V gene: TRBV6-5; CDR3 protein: ASSYSGREQY
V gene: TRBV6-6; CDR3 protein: TSSFLQGAGETQC
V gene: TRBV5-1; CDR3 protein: ASGQGAHNEQF
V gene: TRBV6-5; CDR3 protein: ASNRQGATEAS
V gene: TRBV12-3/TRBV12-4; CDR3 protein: ASSLMSAYEQY
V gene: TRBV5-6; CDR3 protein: TSSPTDGSSTGTQY
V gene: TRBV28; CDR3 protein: GSSLRQGAAKNIRY
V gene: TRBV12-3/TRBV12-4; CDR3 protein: ASSPISGSLSQY
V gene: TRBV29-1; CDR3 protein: SVEEVWVATQY
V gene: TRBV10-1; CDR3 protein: TGKPNTGTGELF
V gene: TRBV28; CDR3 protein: ASQETNEKLF
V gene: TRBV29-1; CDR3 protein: SPDLYNEQF
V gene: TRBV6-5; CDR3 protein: ASSYSDRLNSPLL
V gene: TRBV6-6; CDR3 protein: ASSYQGNSDRETRY